The 6 T cell receptor beta chains reported below all come from one sample, sequenced in a study of T cell changes during pregnancy in multiple sclerosis. Only in-frame clones appear in the TCRdb table, and some are missing; sequencing was by immunoSEQ multiplex PCR. The top ten hold 0.21% of the sample, which has tens of thousands of clones, more than 90% seen once. Sequenced here: CD4+ T cells from peripheral blood mononuclear cells, sampled before pregnancy. Receptors originate from a female donor with multiple sclerosis, enrolled in a pregnancy study.

The genes are TRBV30 and TRBJ1-2; D uncertain. This CDR3 has 12 residues. Germline V gives CDR1 GTSNPN, CDR2 SVGIG (reference sequence). The germline V and J ends were trimmed by 4 bases and 3 bases, with 9 bases remaining between them. CDR3 DNA sequence: TGTGCCTGGATGGAGGGAGACTATGGCTACACCTTC. Its protein is CAWMEGDYGYTF.

The chain is built from TRBV14 and TRBJ1-1; 7 bases are a match to TRBD1. V trimming: 5 bases; J trimming: 4 bases; junction bases outside the gene matches: 4. The CDR3 consists of 13 residues. CDR1 and CDR2 (germline): SGHDN, FVKESK. The CDR3 bases are TGTGCCAGCAGCGAGTCAGGGGGCACTGAAGCTTTCTTT. This translates into CASSESGGTEAFF.

This chain connects TRBV9 to TRBJ1-3; TRBD1 matches at 7 bases. V was pared by 1 base and J by 0 bases, with 16 bases of the junction left unmatched. Germline lookup yields CDR1 SGDLS and CDR2 YYNGEE. The CDR3 extends over 20 amino acids. The CDR3 DNA is TGTGCCAGCAGCGTAACCCCCTTGGGACAGAATTACTTCTCTGGAAACACCATATATTTT. It is translated as CASSVTPLGQNYFSGNTIYF.

J is TRBJ1-2 and V is TRBV10-2; D gene ambiguous. V was cut by 6 bases and J by 7 bases, with 9 bases left in between. There are 11 residues in the CDR3. In germline, CDR1 is WSHSY, CDR2 SAAADI. In DNA, the CDR3 is TGCGCCAGCAGCTCCAGTGTTGGCTACACCTTC. As protein: CASSSSVGYTF.

The chain is built from TRBV7-6 and TRBJ2-7; D not certain. The germline V gene encodes CDR1 SGHVS and CDR2 FNYEAQ. This CDR3 contains 15 residues. Trimming shortened V by 1 base and J by 4 bases, and 14 bases separated the two germline ends. CDR3 amino acids: CASSLGAGRFYEQYF. The DNA for the CDR3 is TGTGCCAGCAGCTTAGGGGCCGGCAGGTTTTACGAGCAGTACTTC. The full variable domain, with the rest looked up from reference TRBV7-6 and TRBJ2-7, is GAGVSQSPRYKVTKRGQDVALRCDPISGHVSLYWYRQALGQGPEFLTYFNYEAQQDKSGLPNDRFSAERPEGSISTLTIQRTEQRDSAMYRCASSLGAGRFYEQYFGPGTRLTVT.

The chain carries TRBV28 and TRBJ1-2; 7 positions match TRBD1. CDR3 length: 16 amino acids. CDR1 and CDR2 (germline): MDHEN, SYDVKM. The V gene end was trimmed by 5 bases and the J gene end by 2 bases; junction bases not matched to a gene: 11. As DNA, the CDR3 is TGTGCCAGCAGTCCACCGACAGGGTATGGGAACTATGGCTACACCTTC. Translation: CASSPPTGYGNYGYTF.